The 11 T cell receptor beta chains listed next were all sequenced from one sample in a study of shared clonotypes between healthy human individuals. The assay was immunoSEQ multiplex PCR, and TCRdb's table has in-frame clones only and misses some. The sample lists nearly 1,000,000 clones, over 60% occurring once. Sequencing was done on a sample of memory CD4+ T cells sorted from blood. Subset in this sample: CD45RA-negative fraction. The receptors come from a man between 18 and 29 years old in good health.

The chain carries TRBV6-5 and TRBJ1-2; D unresolved. Germline V lookup: CDR1 MNHEY, CDR2 SVGAGI. V lost 3 bases and J lost 7, with 6 bases in between. This CDR3 has 11 amino acids. The CDR3 region is CASSYGFGYTF. CDR3 nucleotides: TGTGCCAGCAGTTATGGGTTTGGCTACACCTTC.

This chain uses TRBV19 with TRBJ1-1; 7 positions agree with TRBD1. The ends lost 9 bases at V and 8 bases at J; junction bases unmatched: 21. CDR3 size: 16 residues. In germline, CDR1 is LNHDA, CDR2 SQIVND (reference sequence). CDR3 nucleotides: TGTGCCAGACTCACAGGGGCCGTGACCCATAAAGGGGAAGCTTTCTTT. Protein: CARLTGAVTHKGEAFF.

The V gene is TRBV5-4, the J gene TRBJ1-3; 11 bases agree with TRBD1. V lost 0 bases, J lost 4 bases, and 6 bases stayed unmatched. The CDR3 totals 17 residues. Per germline, CDR1 SGHNT and CDR2 YYREEE (reference sequence). CDR3 in amino acids: CASSLDRTGGLGNTIYF. Here the CDR3 DNA reads TGTGCCAGCAGCTTGGACCGGACAGGGGGCTTGGGAAACACCATATATTTT.

The rearrangement joins TRBV5-1 to TRBJ2-5; 13 positions match TRBD2. Germline CDR1 and CDR2: SGHRS and YFSETQ. Unmatched junction bases numbered 4, after V lost 7 bases and J lost 1 base. The CDR3 runs 15 residues. DNA of the CDR3: TGCGCCAGCGGACTAGCGGGAGACCGCCAAGAGACCCAGTACTTC. Translating gives CASGLAGDRQETQYF.

This clone was detected only once. The sample has other DNA sequences that encode this CDR3 too. The genes are TRBV6-5 and TRBJ1-2; 9 bases are a match to TRBD1. This CDR3 contains 14 residues. With V trimmed by 0 bases and J by 5 bases, 1 base remained unmatched. Germline loops: CDR1 MNHEY, CDR2 SVGAGI. The CDR3 is CASSYSGQGYGYTF. The CDR3, as DNA: TGTGCCAGCAGTTACTCCGGACAGGGGTATGGCTACACCTTC.

The chain employs TRBV28 and TRBJ2-4; tentative D call: TRBD1 (6 bases). Germline CDR1 MDHEN, CDR2 SYDVKM. The CDR3 sequence is 15 residues long. V lost 9 bases and J lost 0, with 15 bases in between. The CDR3 region is CASRSQGLAKNIQYF. CDR3 coding DNA: TGTGCCAGTCGATCTCAGGGGCTAGCCAAAAACATTCAGTACTTC.

The chain uses TRBV11-2 and TRBJ2-3; 9 bases align to TRBD2. Germline trimming cut 5 bases from V and 4 bases from J; bases unmatched to any gene: 10. The CDR3 sequence is 16 residues long. Germline V gene lookup returns CDR1 SGHAT and CDR2 FQNNGV. CDR3 residues: CASSLGGSGSADTQYF. In DNA form, the CDR3 reads TGTGCCAGCAGCCTCGGAGGTAGCGGGAGCGCAGATACGCAGTATTTT.

The chain employs TRBV6-5 and TRBJ2-7; 9 bases are a match to TRBD1. Trimming cost V 4 bases and J 2 bases; bases outside gene matches: 3. The CDR3 sequence is 14 residues long. Germline CDR1 reads MNHEY; CDR2 reads SVGAGI. CDR3 bases: TGTGCCAGCAGTTTCGGACAGGGGACCTACGAGCAGTACTTC. Translation: CASSFGQGTYEQYF.

The chain uses TRBV11-3 and TRBJ2-7, with D tentatively TRBD2 (5 bases). Germline CDR1 reads SGHNT; CDR2 reads YENEEA. The CDR3 sequence is 14 residues long. The ends were cut back, 1 base at V and 0 bases at J, with 7 bases in the middle. The DNA for the CDR3 is TGTGCCAGCAGCTTAGGAGGGCCCTCCTACGAGCAGTACTTC. This gives the protein CASSLGGPSYEQYF. Supplemented by reference TRBV11-3 and TRBJ2-7, the full variable domain reads EAGVVQSPRYKIIEKKQPVAFWCNPISGHNTLYWYLQNLGQGPELLIRYENEEAVDDSQLPKDRFSAERLKGVDSTLKIQPAELGDSAVYLCASSLGGPSYEQYFGPGTRLTVT.

This chain joins TRBV5-1 and TRBJ2-2; 9 bases are shared with TRBD1. The CDR3 has 19 amino acids. The germline gives CDR1 SGHRS, CDR2 YFSETQ. V lost 1 base to trimming and J lost 2 bases; unmatched junction nucleotides: 12. DNA for the CDR3: TGCGCCAGCAGCTTGATTCCCCCCACAGGGGGCGGTAACACCGGGGAGCTGTTTTTT. Its protein is CASSLIPPTGGGNTGELFF.

This clone was seen more than once but under ten times. The rearrangement joins TRBV19 to TRBJ2-3, with a weak D call TRBD2 (6 bases). The CDR3 is 16 residues long. Between the trimmed V and J ends, which lost 6 bases and 6 bases, there was a span of 22 bases. In germline, CDR1 is LNHDA, CDR2 SQIVND (reference sequence). CDR3 DNA: TGTGCCAGTAGGATTCAAGCGGGTGCCCCTACGGATACGCAGTATTTT. Translated: CASRIQAGAPTDTQYF.